The 21 T cell receptor beta chains reported below all come from one sample, sequenced in a study of blood T cell repertoires in COVID-19. Only in-frame clones appear in the TCRdb table, and some are missing; sequencing was by immunoSEQ multiplex PCR. The sample gives roughly 80,000 clones, less than 90% of which show up once; 3.5% to 4% is in the top ten. Sequences were obtained from peripheral blood. The source is a middle-aged man with acute or convalescent COVID-19.

This chain joins TRBV6-1 and TRBJ2-7, with TRBD2 matching 9 bases. The germline V gene encodes CDR1 MNHNS and CDR2 SASEGT. Trimming took 1 base from V and 7 from J; bases not matched to a gene: 11. The CDR3 length is 16 residues. CDR3 in amino acids: CASSEDGTSLFGEQYF. CDR3 DNA sequence: TGTGCCAGCAGTGAAGACGGGACTAGCTTATTCGGGGAGCAGTACTTC.

The chain joins TRBV30 to TRBJ1-1; D uncertain. From germline, CDR1 is GTSNPN and CDR2 SVGIG (reference sequence). Trimming removed 0 bases from V and 0 bases from J, with 5 bases in between. CDR3 length equals 13 residues. The chain's CDR3 is CAWSVNMNTEAFF. DNA for the CDR3: TGTGCCTGGAGTGTAAACATGAACACTGAAGCTTTCTTT.

The chain carries TRBV27 and TRBJ1-1; 12 bases map to TRBD1. Trimming cost V 6 bases and J 5 bases; bases outside gene matches: 7. CDR3 length: 15 amino acids. Per the germline V gene, CDR1 is MNHEY and CDR2 is SMNVEV (reference sequence). CDR3 amino acids: CASSPGTGGGTEAFF. The CDR3 DNA reads TGTGCCAGCAGCCCGGGGACAGGGGGCGGAACTGAAGCTTTCTTT.

This chain uses TRBV27 with TRBJ2-1; the D is unclear. CDR3 length equals 13 residues. V was pared by 9 bases and J by 2 bases, with 11 bases between. Germline-derived CDR1 and CDR2 are MNHEY and SMNVEV (reference sequence). The CDR3 DNA follows: TGTGCCAGTCGTTCGTCCCCCTACAATGAGCAGTTCTTC. It encodes CASRSSPYNEQFF.

The chain combines TRBV5-4 with TRBJ2-7, with a tentative D call TRBD1 (5 bases). The CDR3 totals 15 residues. Trimming removed 0 bases from V and 0 bases from J, with 10 bases in between. Germline V CDR1 and CDR2: SGHNT, YYREEE (reference sequence). The CDR3 region has the DNA TGTGCCAGCAGCTTGGGGCAGGGAAGCTCCTACGAGCAGTACTTC. It yields the protein CASSLGQGSSYEQYF.

This sequence joins TRBV10-1 and TRBJ1-4; a possible D gene is TRBD1 (5 bases). V was shortened by 3 bases and J by 4 bases, with 9 bases between the two germline ends. The CDR3 covers 14 residues. Germline V gives CDR1 WNHNN, CDR2 SYGVQD (reference sequence). The CDR3 loop reads CASSEDSYNEKLFF. The DNA for the CDR3 is TGCGCCAGCAGTGAAGACAGTTATAATGAAAAACTGTTTTTT.

CDR3 bases: TGTGCCAGCAGCTCTCCGGACAGGGGGGACACTGAAGCTTTCTTT. Translating gives CASSSPDRGDTEAFF. V and J are TRBV5-6 and TRBJ1-1; 10 bases agree with TRBD1. This CDR3 contains 15 residues. Germline V CDR1 and CDR2: SGHDT, YYEEEE. V was clipped by 3 bases and J by 3 bases; unmatched bases: 5.

J is TRBJ1-1 and V is TRBV2; D is possibly TRBD1 (5 bases). V was cut by 0 bases and J by 9 bases, with 14 bases left in between. The CDR3 spans 14 residues. The V gene's germline CDR1 is SNHLY and CDR2 FYNNEI. CDR3 DNA sequence: TGTGCCAGCAGTGAAGCGCCTGGAAGGACAAAAGCTTTCTTT. Translating it yields CASSEAPGRTKAFF.

This sequence joins TRBV11-3 and TRBJ1-2, with a tentative D call TRBD1 (6 bases). CDR3 length: 15 residues. Trimming removed 0 bases at V and 2 bases at J, with 10 bases between. Per germline, CDR1 SGHNT and CDR2 YENEEA. The CDR3 DNA reads as TGTGCCAGCAGCTTAGATGGACAGATAAACTATGGCTACACCTTC. It translates to CASSLDGQINYGYTF.

The sample holds a few counts of this clone. The chain joins TRBV7-2 to TRBJ2-7, with D perhaps matching TRBD1 (5 bases). CDR3 length: 18 amino acids. The V and J ends lost 1 base and 5 bases respectively, with 24 bases between them. The germline CDR1 and CDR2 sequences are SGHTA and FQGNSA. CDR3 sequence: CASSLEGAAPLDGDEQYF. CDR3 sequence (DNA): TGTGCCAGCAGCTTAGAAGGGGCAGCCCCCTTGGATGGGGACGAGCAGTACTTC.

The chain has TRBV2 and TRBJ1-4, with a weak D call TRBD1 (6 bases). The germline V and J ends were trimmed by 6 bases and 4 bases, with 12 bases remaining between them. Germline values: CDR1 SNHLY, CDR2 FYNNEI. This CDR3 is 14 amino acids long. The CDR3 sequence is CASSLGTFNEKLFF. The CDR3 DNA follows: TGTGCCAGCAGCCTTGGGACATTTAATGAAAAACTGTTTTTT.

The chain has TRBV7-9 and TRBJ1-4; no definite D call. CDR1 SEHNR and CDR2 FQNEAQ come from the germline V gene (reference sequence). This CDR3 is 14 amino acids long. V was trimmed by 1 base and J by 3 bases, leaving 6 bases between them. The CDR3 is CASSLGAANEKLFF. The DNA for the CDR3 is TGTGCCAGCAGCTTAGGGGCAGCTAATGAAAAACTGTTTTTT.

The chain joins TRBV7-9 to TRBJ2-7; TRBD1 matches at 7 bases. Unmatched junction bases numbered 4, after V lost 5 bases and J lost 3 bases. CDR3 length: 13 amino acids. Germline assignment: CDR1 SEHNR and CDR2 FQNEAQ (reference sequence). Here the CDR3 reads CASSGQDFYEQYF. The CDR3 DNA is TGTGCCAGCAGCGGACAGGATTTCTACGAGCAGTACTTC.

The chain employs TRBV13 and TRBJ1-3; 8 nucleotides align to TRBD1. With V trimmed by 5 bases and J by 4 bases, 7 bases remained unmatched. This CDR3 is built from 15 residues. Per the germline V gene, CDR1 is PRHDT and CDR2 is FYEKMQ (reference sequence). CDR3 in DNA: TGTGCCAGCAGCACCCAGGGGGCGGGCGGAAACACCATATATTTT. Amino acid sequence: CASSTQGAGGNTIYF.

The J gene is TRBJ1-1, the V gene TRBV29-1, with D uncertain. V lost 2 bases to trimming and J lost 4 bases, with 11 bases between them. The CDR3 sequence is 13 residues long. Germline V gene data show CDR1 as SQVTM and CDR2 as ANQGSEA. CDR3 nucleotides: TGCAGCGTTGAACGAGTTTTGAGCACTGAAGCTTTCTTT. The encoded protein is CSVERVLSTEAFF.

The chain combines TRBV4-3 with TRBJ2-2; D uncertain. CDR3 size: 16 residues. The V end lost 0 bases, the J end lost 0 bases, and 8 bases lay between the germline ends. The germline CDR1 and CDR2 sequences are LGHNA and YSLEER. The CDR3 nucleotides are TGCGCCAGCAGCCAAGAGTTATTAGCGAACACCGGGGAGCTGTTTTTT. This translates into CASSQELLANTGELFF.

This clone was counted between two and nine times. The genes are TRBV4-1 and TRBJ2-1; D call uncertain. The ends were cut back, 6 bases at V and 8 bases at J, with 11 bases in the middle. CDR3 size: 12 residues. In germline, CDR1 is MGHRA, CDR2 YSYEKL. CDR3 protein: CASSHLSYEQFF. The CDR3 nucleotides are TGCGCCAGCAGTCATCTAAGTTATGAGCAGTTCTTC.

This clone occurred once. The rearrangement links TRBV24-1 to TRBJ2-1; the match to TRBD2 covers 12 bases. Germline loops: CDR1 KGHDR, CDR2 SFDVKD. V was pared by 6 bases and J by 5 bases, with 1 base of the junction left unmatched. This CDR3 comprises 14 residues. CDR3: CATSLAGGNNEQFF. The DNA for the CDR3 is TGTGCCACCAGTCTAGCGGGAGGGAACAATGAGCAGTTCTTC.

The V call is TRBV4-1, the J call TRBJ1-1, with a tentative D call TRBD1 (6 bases). The ends were cut back, 0 bases at V and 1 base at J, with 15 bases in the middle. The CDR3 consists of 17 residues. Germline V CDR1 and CDR2: MGHRA, YSYEKL. CDR3 sequence reads: CASSQEGQTRGNTEAFF. CDR3 coding DNA: TGCGCCAGCAGCCAAGAAGGACAGACCAGAGGGAACACTGAAGCTTTCTTT.

J is TRBJ2-5 and V is TRBV5-4; 7 bases line up with TRBD1. The CDR3 has 13 amino acids. Germline-derived CDR1 and CDR2 are SGHNT and YYREEE (reference sequence). The J segment lost 1 base and the V segment lost 5 bases, leaving 2 bases of the junction unmatched. CDR3 DNA sequence: TGTGCCAGCAGTCCAGGGGGCCAAGAGACCCAGTACTTC. As protein: CASSPGGQETQYF.

J is TRBJ1-1 and V is TRBV5-6, with D perhaps TRBD1 (5 bases). V was pared by 1 base and J by 5 bases, with 9 bases between. The CDR3 runs to 13 residues. From germline, CDR1 is SGHDT and CDR2 YYEEEE. The CDR3 spells CASSLRAGTEAFF. The CDR3 DNA sequence: TGTGCCAGCAGCTTGAGGGCAGGGACTGAAGCTTTCTTT.